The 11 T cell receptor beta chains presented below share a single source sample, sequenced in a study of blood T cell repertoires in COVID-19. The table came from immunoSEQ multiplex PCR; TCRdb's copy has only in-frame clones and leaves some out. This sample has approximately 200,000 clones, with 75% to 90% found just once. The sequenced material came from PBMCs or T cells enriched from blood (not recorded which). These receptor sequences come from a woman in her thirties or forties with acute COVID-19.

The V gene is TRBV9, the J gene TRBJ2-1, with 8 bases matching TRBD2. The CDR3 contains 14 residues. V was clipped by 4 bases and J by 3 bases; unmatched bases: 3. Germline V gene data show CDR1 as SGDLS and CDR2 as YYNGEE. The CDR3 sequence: CASSPTSGYNEQFF. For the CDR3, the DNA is TGTGCCAGCAGCCCCACTAGCGGCTACAATGAGCAGTTCTTC.

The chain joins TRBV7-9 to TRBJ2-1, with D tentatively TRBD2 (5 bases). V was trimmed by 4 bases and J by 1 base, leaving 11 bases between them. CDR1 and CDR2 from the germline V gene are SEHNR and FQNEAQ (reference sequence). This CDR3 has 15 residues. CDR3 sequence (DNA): TGTGCCAGCAGCTCCCGACTACCTTCCTACAATGAGCAGTTCTTC. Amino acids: CASSSRLPSYNEQFF.

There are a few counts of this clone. CDR3 amino acids: CASSPQGGGPQPQHF. The DNA for the CDR3 is TGTGCCAGCTCACCCCAGGGGGGCGGTCCTCAGCCCCAGCATTTT. V and J are TRBV18 and TRBJ1-5, with 7 bases matching TRBD1. This CDR3 spans 15 amino acids. Looked up from germline, CDR1 is KGHSH and CDR2 is LQKENI. Trimming cost V 3 bases and J 6 bases; bases outside gene matches: 8.

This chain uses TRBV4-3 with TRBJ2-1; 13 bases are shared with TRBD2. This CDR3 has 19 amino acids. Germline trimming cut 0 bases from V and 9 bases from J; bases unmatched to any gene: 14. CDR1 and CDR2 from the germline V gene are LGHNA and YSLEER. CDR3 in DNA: TGCGCCAGCAGCCAAGATTGGGGCTGGACTAGCGGGAGAGTTGGTGAGCAGTTCTTC. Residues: CASSQDWGWTSGRVGEQFF.

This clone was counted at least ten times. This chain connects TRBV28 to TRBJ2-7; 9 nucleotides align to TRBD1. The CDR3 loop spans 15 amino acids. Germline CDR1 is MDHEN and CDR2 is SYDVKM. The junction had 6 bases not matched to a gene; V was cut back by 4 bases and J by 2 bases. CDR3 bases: TGTGCCAGCAGTTCAAAACGGACAGGGGCCTACGAGCAGTACTTC. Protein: CASSSKRTGAYEQYF.

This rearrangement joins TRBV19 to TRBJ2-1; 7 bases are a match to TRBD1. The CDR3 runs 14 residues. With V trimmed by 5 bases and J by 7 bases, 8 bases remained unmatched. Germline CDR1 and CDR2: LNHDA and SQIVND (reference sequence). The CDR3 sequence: CASSLRTGDNEQFF. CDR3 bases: TGTGCCAGTAGTCTCCGGACAGGCGATAATGAGCAGTTCTTC. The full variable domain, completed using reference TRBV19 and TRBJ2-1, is DGGITQSPKYLFRKEGQNVTLSCEQNLNHDAMYWYRQDPGQGLRLIYYSQIVNDFQKGDIAEGYSVSREKKESFPLTVTSAQKNPTAFYLCASSLRTGDNEQFFGPGTRLTVL.

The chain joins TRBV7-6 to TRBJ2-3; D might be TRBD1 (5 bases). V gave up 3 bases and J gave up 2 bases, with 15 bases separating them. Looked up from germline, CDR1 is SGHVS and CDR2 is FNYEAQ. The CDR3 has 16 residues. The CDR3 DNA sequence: TGTGCCAGCAGCTTTGGACACATGATACCCACAGATACGCAGTATTTT. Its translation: CASSFGHMIPTDTQYF.

CDR3 sequence reads: CASSLTTGGKENTEAFF. The DNA of the CDR3 is TGTGCCAGCAGCTTAACGACAGGGGGAAAAGAAAACACTGAAGCTTTCTTT. The J gene is TRBJ1-1, the V gene TRBV11-2; 9 bases map to TRBD1. Germline V gene lookup returns CDR1 SGHAT and CDR2 FQNNGV. This CDR3 contains 17 residues. Trimming removed 2 bases from V and 2 bases from J; junction bases left unmatched: 9. Drawing the rest from reference TRBV11-2 and TRBJ1-1, the complete variable domain is EAGVAQSPRYKIIEKRQSVAFWCNPISGHATLYWYQQILGQGPKLLIQFQNNGVVDDSQLPKDRFSAERLKGVDSTLKIQPAKLEDSAVYLCASSLTTGGKENTEAFFGQGTRLTVV.

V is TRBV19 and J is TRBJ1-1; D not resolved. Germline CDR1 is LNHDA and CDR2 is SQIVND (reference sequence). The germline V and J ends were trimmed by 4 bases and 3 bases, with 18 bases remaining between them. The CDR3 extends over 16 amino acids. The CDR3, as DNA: TGTGCCAGTAGTACCGTCCCTAGTGGTACTTACACTGAAGCTTTCTTT. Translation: CASSTVPSGTYTEAFF.

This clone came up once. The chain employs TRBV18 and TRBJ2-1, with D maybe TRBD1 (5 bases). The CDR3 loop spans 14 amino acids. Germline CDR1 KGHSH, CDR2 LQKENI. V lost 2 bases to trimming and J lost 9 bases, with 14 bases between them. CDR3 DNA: TGTGCCAGCTCACCAGTGCAGGGTACGGTTGAGCAGTTCTTC. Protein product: CASSPVQGTVEQFF.

This CDR3 reads CASSSTSGKGETQYF. The CDR3 region has the DNA TGTGCCAGCAGCAGCACTAGCGGGAAGGGGGAGACCCAGTACTTC. V usage is TRBV13 and J usage is TRBJ2-5, with TRBD2 matching over 10 bases. Unmatched junction bases numbered 8, after V lost 5 bases and J lost 5 bases. The CDR3 consists of 15 residues. CDR1 and CDR2 from the germline V gene are PRHDT and FYEKMQ (reference sequence).